What follows are 8 T cell receptor beta chains derived from one specimen sequenced in a study of blood T cell repertoires in COVID-19. Produced via immunoSEQ multiplex PCR; TCRdb's table is partial and in-frame only. The sample has more than 120,000 clones, approximately 88% seen once. The sequenced sample was peripheral blood. These TCRs come from a human donor in a cohort sampled during active COVID-19.

The chain uses TRBV5-1 and TRBJ2-3; D might be TRBD2 (6 bases). The CDR3 has 18 amino acids. V was shortened by 6 bases and J by 2 bases, with 25 bases between the two germline ends. Germline assignment: CDR1 SGHRS and CDR2 YFSETQ. The CDR3 nucleotides read TGCGCCAGCACCTCCTTGGGGGTTTCGGGAGTGATCACAGATACGCAGTATTTT. This encodes CASTSLGVSGVITDTQYF. The entire variable domain, with the rest obtained from reference TRBV5-1 and TRBJ2-3, is as follows: KAGVTQTPRYLIKTRGQQVTLSCSPISGHRSVSWYQQTPGQGLQFLFEYFSETQRNKGNFPGRFSGRQFSNSRSEMNVSTLELGDSALYLCASTSLGVSGVITDTQYFGPGTRLTVL.

The chain links TRBV18 to TRBJ2-2, with a tentative D call TRBD1 (6 bases). Trimming cost V 4 bases and J 4 bases, with 13 bases left between them. Germline V CDR1 and CDR2: KGHSH, LQKENI. This CDR3 contains 15 residues. Written as DNA, the CDR3 is TGTGCCAGCTCACTCAGGGGTGTGACCACCGGGGAGCTGTTTTTT. This sequence encodes CASSLRGVTTGELFF.

The V and J genes are TRBV5-1 and TRBJ2-1; the match to TRBD2 covers 11 bases. V shed 4 bases, J shed 8 bases, and the junction held 11 bases outside the gene matches. Germline loops: CDR1 SGHRS, CDR2 YFSETQ. This CDR3 contains 16 residues. DNA for the CDR3: TGCGCCAGCAGCGGAGGACTAGCGGGCCCCTGGGATGAGCAGTTCTTC. It yields the protein CASSGGLAGPWDEQFF.

The chain is built from TRBV14 and TRBJ1-5; 9 bases fit TRBD1. After removal of 9 bases from V and 7 bases from J, the junction contained 10 bases not matched to a gene. Germline V gene sequence: CDR1 SGHDN, CDR2 FVKESK. The CDR3 runs to 14 residues. CDR3 in DNA: TGTGCCAGGCGAGGACAGGGGCAGGGACAGCCCCAGCATTTT. It codes for CARRGQGQGQPQHF.

V gene TRBV2 combines with J gene TRBJ1-5; 10 bases fit TRBD1. This CDR3 has 14 amino acids. V lost 4 bases and J lost 4; bases outside the gene matches: 1. Germline V gives CDR1 SNHLY, CDR2 FYNNEI. CDR3 protein: CASSGDRGNQPQHF. The CDR3 DNA is TGTGCCAGCAGTGGGGACAGGGGTAATCAGCCCCAGCATTTT.

This clone was seen just once. The J gene is TRBJ1-1, the V gene TRBV6-5; TRBD1 aligns across 8 bases. V lost 6 bases, J lost 10 bases, and 4 bases stayed unmatched. This CDR3 region has 11 residues. The germline V gene encodes CDR1 MNHEY and CDR2 SVGAGI. CDR3 protein: CASRGQGLAFF. The CDR3 bases are TGTGCCAGCAGAGGACAGGGATTAGCTTTCTTT.

V usage is TRBV5-1 and J usage is TRBJ2-2; tentatively, D is TRBD1 (6 bases). Germline V CDR1 and CDR2: SGHRS, YFSETQ. The CDR3 totals 13 residues. The V end was cut by 0 bases, the J end by 6 bases, with 6 bases between. The CDR3: CASSLEGAGELFF. CDR3 in DNA: TGCGCCAGCAGCTTGGAGGGGGCCGGGGAGCTGTTTTTT.

CDR3 region: CASSQGAALSKNIQYF. CDR3 DNA sequence: TGTGCCAGCAGCCAAGGGGCAGCTCTGTCCAAAAACATTCAGTACTTC. V gene TRBV3-1 (or the pseudogene TRBV3-2) combines with J gene TRBJ2-4; D gene unclear. Trimming removed 1 base at V and 2 bases at J, with 12 bases between. This CDR3 is built from 16 residues. CDR1 and CDR2 (germline): LGHDT, YNNKEL (reference sequence).